The clone carrying this TCR beta chain was counted a few times. TCRdb ran MiXCR on the RT-PCR reads and lists one entry per CDR3 protein. Of approximately 720,000 distinct CDR3 sequences in the sample, over 12% are singletons; the top ten hold 3.6%. The length of the CDR3 is 13 residues. The V end lost 5 bases, the J end lost 0 bases, and 7 bases lay between the germline ends. The material sequenced was memory CD4+ T cells from blood. The chain couples TRBV12-3 or TRBV12-4 to TRBJ1-1, with D unresolved. The TCR was taken from a female donor in good health, serving as a healthy control. As DNA, the CDR3 is TGTGCCAGCAGTACAGATTTGAACACTGAAGCTTTCTTT. It translates to CASSTDLNTEAFF.